A selection of T cell receptor beta chains follows, all from one sample in a study of regulatory T cells in long-lasting Graves disease. TCRdb re-called the multiplex PCR reads through MiXCR, storing one row per CDR3 protein. The profile shows approximately 360,000 distinct CDR3 sequences, roughly 24% of them singletons. This sample comprised peripheral blood mononuclear cells (PBMCs), obtained when the disease was refractory, from a patient treated with antithyroid drugs. The receptors derive from a woman aged 40 to 50 with Graves disease. CDR3s leave out the opening cysteine and the closing phenylalanine or tryptophan. The D gene is left open where the match is weak.

TRBJ2-7 NA TRBV20-1 SARDRGHEQY
TRBJ1-1 TRBD1 TRBV20-1 SAGGSSGTGKAF
TRBJ2-4 TRBD1 TRBV11-2 ASSPLTGGKNIQY
TRBJ1-1 NA TRBV4-1 ANSQAYNTGEAF
TRBJ1-1 NA TRBV6-1 ASSERVGLTEAF
TRBJ2-2 NA TRBV12-3/TRBV12-4 ASSPGAGNTGELF
TRBJ1-2 NA TRBV13 ASSLARALGGGYT
TRBJ2-1 TRBD2 TRBV27 ASSLLAGTYNEQF
TRBJ2-7 TRBD2 TRBV20-1 SAGLAATYEQY
TRBJ1-3 TRBD1 TRBV6-5 ASSYSTGAYGNTIY
TRBJ2-2 NA TRBV12-3/TRBV12-4 ASSRLMASGELF
TRBJ1-2 TRBD1 TRBV5-6 ASSWDSRGGYT
TRBJ2-7 NA TRBV11-2 ASSLAGGGNEQY
TRBJ1-1 NA TRBV28 ASSTPKQKNTEAF
TRBJ1-5 NA TRBV6-1 ASSRQSNQPQH
TRBJ1-5 TRBD1 TRBV30 AWSVKAAGGYQPQH
TRBJ2-5 NA TRBV19 ASSIVHRQETQY